The following is a T cell receptor (beta chain) sequence with its context. Its antigen is currently not known. Base quality data are lacking; no much larger clone is found one base away. In total, more than 500 healthy bone marrow donors made up the cohort. At the time of sampling, every cohort member was nominally healthy, though immune exposures that went unrecorded were likely present. The donor was CMV seropositive and belonged to the group of 250 to 300 seropositive cohort members. A peripheral blood sample was provided by each donor, and peripheral blood mononuclear cells were used for TCR beta sequencing. Genomic DNA was extracted from the blood cell samples with the Qiagen DNeasy Blood Extraction Kit. Libraries were constructed by the immunoSEQ multiplex PCR assay. For the multiplex PCR, a mixture combining 60 forward primers for TCR Vbeta segments and 13 reverse primers for TCR Jbeta segments was used. Amplification of the CDR3 region of rearranged TCR beta genes was performed with a multiplex PCR assay on genomic DNA. The Illumina HiSeq System was used to sequence the amplified TCR beta libraries as 87-base-pair reads. On the authors' methods: A later analysis counted about 82 million unique TCR beta chains across the 550 to 700 repertoires, and roughly 10 million of these chains were shared by at least two donors. A nearest-neighbor algorithm error-corrected the raw reads and collapsed the reads into unique sequences, merging closely related sequences to remove PCR and sequencing errors. V, D and J gene segments were assigned by aligning CDR3 sequences to IMGT reference sequences. Each retained sequence needed at least a six-nucleotide match to both a V gene segment and a J gene segment. A rearrangement counted as productive if the CDR3 had no stop codons and remained in frame with V and J, and every other rearrangement counted as non-productive. CDR3 was defined by IMGT convention, running from the second conserved V-encoded cysteine to the conserved J-encoded phenylalanine. The earlier analysis of 587 of the donors excluded sequences that lacked an unambiguous match to a single V gene segment. In an earlier analysis of several hundred of the donors, V segments were called functional above 56.7% productive rearrangements and were called segregating when the between-donor standard deviation exceeded 5%. A statistical classification framework was built to diagnose cytomegalovirus status from the catalog of TCR beta chain sequences. A later analysis assigned V and J genes by comparing TCR nucleotide sequences with IMGT/GENE-DB human TR gene sequences. A later analysis assigned CDR3 sequences and most-parsimonious VDJ recombination scenarios with the TCRdist pipeline. In a later analysis, each TCR beta chain was defined by its CDR3 amino acid sequence together with its V-gene family, and reads without a unique V-gene family were excluded. In a later analysis, approximately 640 highly shared, low-generation-probability nucleotide sequences were removed to address suspected cross-contamination and a sequencing artifact. In a later analysis, a clonal expansion index for each public chain was calculated from normalized within-repertoire ranks of inferred template counts. Generation probabilities in a later analysis came from a VDJ recombination model fitted to out-of-frame rearrangements, and those results were checked against IGoR. Hypergeometric tests were used in a later analysis to score TCR-TCR, TCR-HLA and TCR-CMV co-occurrence, with a repertoire-size bias correction applied to the TCR pairs. A later analysis estimated false discovery rates by permuting HLA or CMV assignments 20 times. In a later analysis, co-occurring TCRs were grouped using DBSCAN, and TCRdist sequence similarity was added for clustering within HLA-allele-positive subsets. Repertoires with fewer than 30,000 or more than 120,000 public chains, plus five repertoires with anomalous nucleotide sharing, were excluded from co-occurrence clustering. The immuneACCESS repertoire file appears here via TCRdb, limited to in-frame rearrangements. These files lack a portion of the clones; in checked studies, under half of the deficit traces to unresolved V genes, and the cause of the others is not known. V and J calls and clone size are as listed in that table; D and trimming were resolved from the DNA. Counted in this sample were over 150,000 clones; 60% to 85% of them appeared once. In total, the top ten clones hold 2.5% to 3.5% of the sample.

This sample stems from a study of cytomegalovirus exposure and HLA in healthy donors (dated by TCRdb to the late 2010s). With respect to the entire study: An earlier analysis of several hundred of the donors reported more than 250 Gb of sequence data and some 120 million unique TCR beta sequences from about 179 million T cells. About 280 gigabases of sequencing data and around 85 million unique TCR sequences made up an early release that covered several hundred HLA-typed donors. Among the roughly 400 genotyped donors, under 90% belonged to the genetic ancestry cluster associated with self-reported Caucasian donors. The study was designed to test whether signatures of past pathogen exposure could be identified by cataloging public T cell receptors. The study profiled the T cell repertoires of hundreds of subjects by immunosequencing and related them to cytomegalovirus serostatus. In addition to the first cohort of around 670 subjects, a separate validation cohort of under 150 different subjects was used. The study combined high-throughput TCR immunosequencing, statistical association of individual TCRs with disease status, and machine learning to predict cytomegalovirus infection status. To study patterns of TCR occurrence, a later analysis re-analyzed previously published TCR beta repertoires from just over 650 donors and added high-resolution HLA genotyping. Rather than drawing on any new phenotypic data, the later analysis identified candidate immune exposures from TCR beta sequences and the way those sequences occurred across donors. An earlier analysis of approximately 630 of the donors applied high-throughput TCR beta sequencing to assess whether each TCR beta V gene segment acted as functional or pseudogenic. Donor age, sex, ethnicity and CMV serostatus were compiled alongside the repertoire data. In a later genetic analysis, genome-wide SNP genotypes for about three fifths of the roughly 670 donors were used, and that subset was treated as a discovery cohort. Every repertoire in the discovery cohort had been generated on one and the same sequencing platform. Class I and class II HLA loci were covered by the typing at four-digit resolution. Typing coverage varied by locus: about 620-630 donors for A, B, C, DRB1 and DQB1; around 560 for DQA1; 600 to 610 for DPA1; roughly 450 for DPB1. About five DR-DQ haplotypes were handled as single units for association and clustering, since linkage in the cohort was strong. Among several hundred genotyped donors of the cohort, an average of about 240,000 unique TCR beta nucleotide sequences was sequenced per donor, of which about 18% were non-productive. What the study reported, not specific to this receptor: The cohort was sequenced for TCR beta chains only, and without alpha or paired-chain data the features that could be detected were limited. According to a later genetic analysis, donors in an Asian-associated ancestry cluster had fewer N-insertions in productive TCRs than the approximately 650-donor mean. Most TCR sequences were seen in very few donors, while some public TCRs were found in many individuals. A further reported finding was that TCR beta sequences accurately predicted the HLA-A and HLA-B alleles for most subjects in the first cohort. In an earlier analysis of some 550 of the donors, most TCR beta V segments were observed in productive rearrangements about 87% or about 30% of the time, broadly matching IMGT annotations. In a later analysis, HLA-associated TCR beta chains were found to be more clonally expanded and to have lower generation probabilities than equally common non-associated chains. A group of highly shared sequence variants was considered likely to be a technical artifact of the sequencing pipeline. Because some donors lacked HLA typing at each locus, the association tests relied only on the typed subset. When HLA alleles, especially DR and DQ, strongly co-occurred, TCR associations were difficult to assign to individual alleles. In a later genetic analysis, a missense DCLRE1C variant was associated with V-gene and J-gene trimming of TCR beta chains, and the association was replicated in an independent cohort. The only immune exposure information available for the cohort was CMV serostatus. Three of the identified cytomegalovirus-associated TCR beta chains were confirmed in vitro to be specific for cytomegalovirus antigens. The study listed approximately 160 TCR beta chains as associated with cytomegalovirus. Most CMV-associated TCR beta chains appeared to be HLA-restricted in a later analysis, and the HLA associations seemed to be driven largely by CMV exposure. A later analysis found that TCR association rates varied across HLA loci, with DRB1 alleles showing the most associated TCRs and HLA-C alleles the fewest. In a later analysis, several top co-occurrence clusters were reported to appear linked to parvovirus B19, influenza, CMV and Epstein-Barr virus. At a false discovery rate of 0.05, a later analysis linked approximately 18,000 TCR beta sequences to specific HLA alleles. The authors suggested that the approach could potentially be generalized to other disease states and immunological phenotypes. Correlated functional status among segregating V segments might reflect linkage disequilibrium, but an unknown experimental factor could not be ruled out. The 87-base-pair reads could not distinguish some IMGT-functional V segments, including TRBV6-2 and TRBV6-3, so those segments were excluded. Roughly uniform sequencing depth across donors was assumed in presence/absence analyses, although this assumption may not hold. Seventeen rarely observed V segments, including chromosome 9 orphons, were excluded from the earlier analysis of some 590 of the donors because counts were too low. The classifier was reported to diagnose cytomegalovirus status with high specificity and sensitivity in both the original and validation cohorts.

The germline V gene yields SGDLS for CDR1 and YYNGEE for CDR2. Its CDR3 holds 13 amino acids, cysteine through phenylalanine. Here the CDR3 DNA is all that survives: 39 bases in frame from base 1. The sequencing sample was made of PBMCs. The sequence links TRBV9 to TRBJ2-5, with TRBD2 as a weak D call on 5 bases. The J call may be incorrect, as the DNA end agrees better with TRBJ2-7. This TCR was sampled from a woman between 50 and 59 years old in good health and CMV-seropositive. The CDR3 region reads CASSVARGGEQYF. The DNA sequence follows: TGTGCCAGCAGCGTAGCTCGAGGAGGCGAGCAGTACTTC.